The source of this TCR beta chain is a study of T cell responses to AZD1222 COVID-19 vaccine. On the study more broadly: Pooled samples include second doses given at about 4 or 12 weeks.

CDR3 length: 11 residues. With 8 bases clipped from V and 7 bases from J, the junction kept 4 bases outside the gene matches. Germline CDR1 reads MNHEY; CDR2 reads SVGEGT. Study-wide points: Across the whole spike, CD4 TCRs peaked at regions 160-218 and 743-854. The repertoires were collected only after the peak T cell response. Two AZD1222 administrations were followed by greater Spike-specific TCR breadth and depth.

Clones were read by immunoSEQ multiplex PCR, and TCRdb kept only the in-frame ones, dropping some. The sample includes about 50,000 clones, around nine tenths seen only once; the top ten take around 15%. A note on this clone: What it recognizes is unknown.

This sequence was found in an adult in good health. The source was peripheral blood, collected on day 0 of AZD1222 vaccination. The chain couples TRBV6-2 or TRBV6-3 to TRBJ1-2, with 7 positions matching TRBD1. CDR3 in DNA: TGTGCCAGCGGCCAGGGGGGTGGCTACACCTTC. Translating gives CASGQGGGYTF.